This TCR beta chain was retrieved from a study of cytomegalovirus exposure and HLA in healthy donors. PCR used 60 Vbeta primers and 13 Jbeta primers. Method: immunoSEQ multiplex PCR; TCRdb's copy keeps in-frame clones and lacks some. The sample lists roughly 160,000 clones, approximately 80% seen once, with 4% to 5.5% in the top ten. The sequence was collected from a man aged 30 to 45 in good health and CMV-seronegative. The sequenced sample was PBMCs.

This chain's CDR3 is CASTGVFSGNTIYF. The CDR3 region has the DNA TGTGCCAGCACAGGGGTCTTCTCTGGAAACACCATATATTTT. This chain links TRBV28 with TRBJ1-3; possibly TRBD1 for D (6 bases). The CDR3 extends over 14 amino acids. Trimming cost V 7 bases and J 0 bases, with 10 bases left between them. Germline loops: CDR1 MDHEN, CDR2 SYDVKM. Variable domain in full (rest from reference TRBV28 and TRBJ1-3): DVKVTQSSRYLVKRTGEKVFLECVQDMDHENMFWYRQDPGLGLRLIYFSYDVKMKEKGDIPEGYSVSREKKERFSLILESASTNQTSMYLCASTGVFSGNTIYFGEGSWLTVV.